This entry lists 8 T cell receptor beta chains sequenced from one sample in a study of blood T cell repertoires in COVID-19. Assay: immunoSEQ multiplex PCR; the TCRdb copy retains only in-frame clones and omits some. The sample records over 200,000 clones, approximately 82% being singletons. The sequenced sample was peripheral blood. These receptors all come from a woman between 50 and 59 years old with acute or convalescent COVID-19.

The chain recombines TRBV27 with TRBJ2-7; 8 bases line up with TRBD1. Germline CDR1 reads MNHEY; CDR2 reads SMNVEV (reference sequence). The junction had 11 bases not matched to a gene; V was cut back by 6 bases and J by 4 bases. The CDR3 runs to 15 residues. The CDR3 region is CASRGLGQGAYEQYF. The CDR3 coding sequence is TGTGCCAGCAGAGGTCTCGGGCAGGGGGCTTACGAGCAGTACTTC.

This clone appeared a single time. V usage is TRBV7-3 and J usage is TRBJ2-1; 10 nucleotides match TRBD2. Germline-derived CDR1 and CDR2 are SGHTA and FQGTGA. Trimming cost V 5 bases and J 1 base; bases outside gene matches: 5. The CDR3 consists of 16 residues. The CDR3, as DNA: TGTGCCAGCAGCCTAGCGGGAGATCTGTCCTACAATGAGCAGTTCTTC. Its translation is CASSLAGDLSYNEQFF.

J is TRBJ2-7 and V is TRBV28, with D possibly matching TRBD2 (5 bases). Germline CDR1 reads MDHEN; CDR2 reads SYDVKM. V was shortened by 5 bases and J by 2 bases, with 13 bases between the two germline ends. The CDR3 sequence is 14 residues long. CDR3 protein: CASSRGSPPYEQYF. CDR3 DNA sequence: TGTGCCAGCAGTCGAGGGTCCCCCCCCTACGAGCAGTACTTC.

The chain employs TRBV5-1 and TRBJ2-2, with D possibly matching TRBD1 (5 bases). The germline V and J ends were trimmed by 0 bases and 5 bases, with 8 bases remaining between them. Looked up from germline, CDR1 is SGHRS and CDR2 is YFSETQ. This CDR3 is 14 amino acids long. The CDR3 sequence is CASSLASGTGELFF. The CDR3 nucleotides read TGCGCCAGCAGCTTGGCCTCAGGGACCGGGGAGCTGTTTTTT.

The V call is TRBV10-3, the J call TRBJ2-7; 7 bases are a match to TRBD2. J gave up 5 bases and V 3 bases, and 4 bases lay outside the gene matches. There are 13 residues in the CDR3. The germline CDR1 and CDR2 sequences are ENHRY and SYGVKD. The CDR3 reads CAISDLGGDEQYF. Written as DNA, the CDR3 is TGTGCCATCAGTGACCTGGGGGGGGACGAGCAGTACTTC.

This chain uses TRBV7-2 with TRBJ2-1; 7 bases line up with TRBD2. Germline lookup yields CDR1 SGHTA and CDR2 FQGNSA. V lost 5 bases, J lost 8 bases, and 12 bases stayed unmatched. The CDR3 has 15 residues. The DNA for the CDR3 is TGTGCCAGCAGCCGGCCGGGACTAATGGCCGATGAGCAGTTCTTC. Residues: CASSRPGLMADEQFF.

V gene TRBV19 combines with J gene TRBJ2-5; 10 bases are a match to TRBD2. This CDR3 has 15 amino acids. J was trimmed by 5 bases and V by 2 bases; bases with no gene match: 5. Germline CDR1 reads LNHDA; CDR2 reads SQIVND (reference sequence). The chain's CDR3 is CASSIPSGSIETQYF. The CDR3 DNA follows: TGTGCCAGTAGTATACCTAGCGGGAGTATTGAGACCCAGTACTTC.

This clone was counted only a few times. The rearrangement uses TRBV5-1 and TRBJ2-5, with 8 positions matching TRBD2. Germline-derived CDR1 and CDR2 are SGHRS and YFSETQ. Losses at the gene ends were 4 bases for V and 3 bases for J; bases not matched to a gene: 11. This CDR3 is built from 16 residues. The CDR3 here is CASSPGGAVVKETQYF. The CDR3 DNA reads TGCGCCAGCAGCCCGGGGGGGGCGGTGGTGAAAGAGACCCAGTACTTC.